The source of this TCR beta chain is a study of T cells in Graves' hyperthyroidism and ophthalmopathy. There are many counts of this clonotype. Isolation of PBMCs was performed on about 10 ml fresh peripheral blood. Researchers amplified the TCR beta CDR3 regions from RNA transcripts. TCR CDR3 regions were first amplified by RT-PCR with HTBI primers. TCRdb re-called the multiplex PCR reads with MiXCR, one entry per CDR3 protein. The data contain about 270,000 distinct CDR3 sequences, 20% to 25% of them singletons. The sample was blood. The sequence derives from a young man with Graves' ophthalmopathy.

Written as DNA, the CDR3 is TGTGCCAGCAGCCCTCGGGGGGATGAGCAGTTCTTC. Encoded protein: CASSPRGDEQFF. The chain links TRBV11-2 to TRBJ2-1, with TRBD2 identical over 7 bases. With 5 bases clipped from V and 8 bases from J, the junction kept 3 bases outside the gene matches. The CDR3 extends over 12 amino acids. Germline V CDR1 and CDR2: SGHAT, FQNNGV. Full variable domain (remainder filled in from reference TRBV11-2 and TRBJ2-1): EAGVAQSPRYKIIEKRQSVAFWCNPISGHATLYWYQQILGQGPKLLIQFQNNGVVDDSQLPKDRFSAERLKGVDSTLKIQPAKLEDSAVYLCASSPRGDEQFFGPGTRLTVL.